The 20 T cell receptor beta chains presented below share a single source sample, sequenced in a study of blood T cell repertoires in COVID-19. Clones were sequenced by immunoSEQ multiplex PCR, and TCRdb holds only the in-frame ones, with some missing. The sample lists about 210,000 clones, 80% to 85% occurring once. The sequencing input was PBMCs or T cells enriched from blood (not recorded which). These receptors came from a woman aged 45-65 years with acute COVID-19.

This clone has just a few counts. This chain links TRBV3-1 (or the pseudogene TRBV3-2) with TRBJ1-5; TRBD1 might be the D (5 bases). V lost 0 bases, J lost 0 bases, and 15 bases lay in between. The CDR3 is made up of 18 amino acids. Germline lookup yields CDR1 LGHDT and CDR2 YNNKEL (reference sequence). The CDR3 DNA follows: TGTGCCAGCAGCCAAGATGCATCGACAGCATATAGCAATCAGCCCCAGCATTTT. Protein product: CASSQDASTAYSNQPQHF.

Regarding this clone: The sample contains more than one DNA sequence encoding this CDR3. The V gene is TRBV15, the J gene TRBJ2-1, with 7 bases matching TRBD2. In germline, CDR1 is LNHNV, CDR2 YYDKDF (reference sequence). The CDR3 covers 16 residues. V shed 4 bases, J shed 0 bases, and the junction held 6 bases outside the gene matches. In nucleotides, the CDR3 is TGTGCCACCAGCACGGGGGGAGGCAGCTCCTACAATGAGCAGTTCTTC. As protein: CATSTGGGSSYNEQFF.

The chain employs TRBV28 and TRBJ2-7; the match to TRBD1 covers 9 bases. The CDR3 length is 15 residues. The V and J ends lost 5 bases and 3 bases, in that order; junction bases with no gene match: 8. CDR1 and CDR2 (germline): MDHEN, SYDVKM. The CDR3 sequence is CASSDTGTGNYEQYF. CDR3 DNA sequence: TGTGCCAGCAGTGACACCGGGACAGGGAACTACGAGCAGTACTTC.

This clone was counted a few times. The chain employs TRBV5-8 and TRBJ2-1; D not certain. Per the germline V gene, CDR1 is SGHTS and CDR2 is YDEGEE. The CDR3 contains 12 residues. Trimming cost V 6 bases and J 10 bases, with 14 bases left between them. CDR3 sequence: CASTPYVGEQFF. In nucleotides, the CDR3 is TGTGCCAGCACGCCTTACGTCGGGGAGCAGTTCTTC.

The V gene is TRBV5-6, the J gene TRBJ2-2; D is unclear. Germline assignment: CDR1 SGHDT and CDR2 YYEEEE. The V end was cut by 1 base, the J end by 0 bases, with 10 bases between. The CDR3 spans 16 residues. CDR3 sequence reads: CASSLSWQTNTGELFF. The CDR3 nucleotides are TGTGCCAGCAGCTTGTCTTGGCAGACGAACACCGGGGAGCTGTTTTTT.

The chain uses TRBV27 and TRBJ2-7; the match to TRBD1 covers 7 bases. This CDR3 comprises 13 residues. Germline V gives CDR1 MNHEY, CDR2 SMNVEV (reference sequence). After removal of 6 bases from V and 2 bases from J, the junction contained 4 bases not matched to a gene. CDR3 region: CASSWDSTYEQYF. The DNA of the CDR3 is TGTGCCAGCAGCTGGGACAGCACCTACGAGCAGTACTTC.

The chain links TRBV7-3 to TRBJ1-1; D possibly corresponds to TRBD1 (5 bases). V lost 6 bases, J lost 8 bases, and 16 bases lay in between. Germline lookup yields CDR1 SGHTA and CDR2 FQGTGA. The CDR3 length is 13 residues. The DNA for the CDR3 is TGTGCCAGCAGTCTCAGCCCAGGGATAGAAGCTTTCTTT. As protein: CASSLSPGIEAFF.

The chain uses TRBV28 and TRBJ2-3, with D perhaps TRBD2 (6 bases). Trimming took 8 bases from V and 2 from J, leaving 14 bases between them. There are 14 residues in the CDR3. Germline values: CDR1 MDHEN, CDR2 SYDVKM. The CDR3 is CASVTSKATDTQYF. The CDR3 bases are TGTGCCAGCGTGACTAGTAAGGCCACAGATACGCAGTATTTT. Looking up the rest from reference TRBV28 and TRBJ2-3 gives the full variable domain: DVKVTQSSRYLVKRTGEKVFLECVQDMDHENMFWYRQDPGLGLRLIYFSYDVKMKEKGDIPEGYSVSREKKERFSLILESASTNQTSMYLCASVTSKATDTQYFGPGTRLTVL.

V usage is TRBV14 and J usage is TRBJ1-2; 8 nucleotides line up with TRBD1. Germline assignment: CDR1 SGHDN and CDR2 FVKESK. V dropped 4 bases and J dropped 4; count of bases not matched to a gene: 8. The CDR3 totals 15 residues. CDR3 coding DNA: TGTGCCAGCAGCCTCCCCGGACAGGGATCCTATGGCTACACCTTC. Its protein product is CASSLPGQGSYGYTF.

The CDR3 sequence: CASSTQAGTETQYF. In DNA, the CDR3 is TGTGCCAGTAGTACTCAAGCGGGGACCGAGACCCAGTACTTC. The chain recombines TRBV19 with TRBJ2-5; 7 nucleotides agree with TRBD2. Germline lookup yields CDR1 LNHDA and CDR2 SQIVND (reference sequence). The CDR3 has 14 residues. With 4 bases clipped from V and 5 bases from J, the junction kept 7 bases outside the gene matches.

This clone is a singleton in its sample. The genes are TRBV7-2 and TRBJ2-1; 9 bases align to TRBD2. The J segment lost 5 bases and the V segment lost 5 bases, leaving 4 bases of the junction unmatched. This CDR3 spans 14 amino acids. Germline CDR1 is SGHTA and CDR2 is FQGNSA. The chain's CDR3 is CASSPSGMNNEQFF. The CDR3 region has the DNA TGTGCCAGCAGCCCTAGCGGGATGAACAATGAGCAGTTCTTC.

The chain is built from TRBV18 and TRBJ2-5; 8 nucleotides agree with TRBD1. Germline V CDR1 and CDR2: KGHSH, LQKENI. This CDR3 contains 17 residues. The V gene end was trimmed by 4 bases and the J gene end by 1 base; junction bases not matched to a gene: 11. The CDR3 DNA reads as TGTGCCAGCTCACTTATTACGACAGGGGCTTTCCAAGAGACCCAGTACTTC. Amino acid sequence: CASSLITTGAFQETQYF.

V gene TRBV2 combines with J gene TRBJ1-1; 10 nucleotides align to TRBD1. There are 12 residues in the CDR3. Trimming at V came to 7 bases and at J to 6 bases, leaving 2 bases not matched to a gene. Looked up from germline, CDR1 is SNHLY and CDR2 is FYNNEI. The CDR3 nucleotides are TGTGCCAGCATAGGACAGGGGGCTGAAGCTTTCTTT. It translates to CASIGQGAEAFF.

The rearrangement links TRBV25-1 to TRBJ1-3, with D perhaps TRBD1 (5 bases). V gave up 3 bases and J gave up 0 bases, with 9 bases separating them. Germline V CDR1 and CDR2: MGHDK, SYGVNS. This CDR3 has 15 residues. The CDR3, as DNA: TGTGCCAGCAGTGACCCCAGGGCCTCTGGAAACACCATATATTTT. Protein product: CASSDPRASGNTIYF.

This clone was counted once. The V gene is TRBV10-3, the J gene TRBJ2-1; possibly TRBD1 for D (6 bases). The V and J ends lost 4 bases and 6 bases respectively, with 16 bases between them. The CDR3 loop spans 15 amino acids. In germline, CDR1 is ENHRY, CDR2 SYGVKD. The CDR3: CAISGGRQDSNEQFF. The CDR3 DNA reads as TGTGCCATCAGTGGGGGACGACAGGACTCCAATGAGCAGTTCTTC.

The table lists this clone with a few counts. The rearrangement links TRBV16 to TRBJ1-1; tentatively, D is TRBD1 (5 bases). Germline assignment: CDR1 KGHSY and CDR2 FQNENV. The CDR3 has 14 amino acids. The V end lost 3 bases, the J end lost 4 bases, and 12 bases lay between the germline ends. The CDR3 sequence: CASSQSRVSTEAFF. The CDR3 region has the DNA TGTGCCAGCAGCCAGAGCAGGGTAAGCACTGAAGCTTTCTTT.

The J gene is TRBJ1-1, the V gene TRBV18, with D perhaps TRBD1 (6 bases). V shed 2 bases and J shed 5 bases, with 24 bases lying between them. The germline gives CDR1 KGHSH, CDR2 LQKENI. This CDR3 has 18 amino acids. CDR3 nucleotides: TGTGCCAGCTCACCAATCTCTTTGTCGGGGGGGCCCCCTACTGAAGCTTTCTTT. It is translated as CASSPISLSGGPPTEAFF.

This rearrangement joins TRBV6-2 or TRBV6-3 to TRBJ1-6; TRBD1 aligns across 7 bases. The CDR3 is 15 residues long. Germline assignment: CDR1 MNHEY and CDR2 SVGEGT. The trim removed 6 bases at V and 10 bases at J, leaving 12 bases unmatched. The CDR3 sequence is CASSPGQARLSPLHF. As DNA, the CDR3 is TGTGCCAGCAGCCCCGGACAGGCAAGACTCTCACCCCTCCACTTT.

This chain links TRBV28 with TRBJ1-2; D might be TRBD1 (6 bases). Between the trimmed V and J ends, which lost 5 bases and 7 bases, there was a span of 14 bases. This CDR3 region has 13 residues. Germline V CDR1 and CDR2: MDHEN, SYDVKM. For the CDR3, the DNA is TGTGCCAGCAGTAGTCGAGGGGGGGTTGGCTACACCTTC. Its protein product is CASSSRGGVGYTF.

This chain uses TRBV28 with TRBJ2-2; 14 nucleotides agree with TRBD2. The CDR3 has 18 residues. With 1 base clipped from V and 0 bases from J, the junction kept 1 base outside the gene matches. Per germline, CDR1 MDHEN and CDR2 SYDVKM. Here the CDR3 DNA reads TGTGCCAGCAGTTTATCGGGACTAGCGGGAGCGAACACCGGGGAGCTGTTTTTT. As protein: CASSLSGLAGANTGELFF.